The 20 T cell receptor beta chains below all came from one sample that was sequenced in a study of T cells after yellow fever vaccination. TCRdb called the 5' RACE reads again in MiXCR, with one record for every CDR3 protein. This sample carries just under 600,000 distinct CDR3 sequences, roughly 13% of them seen once, and the ten largest clones take more than 12%. Sequencing used PBMCs, obtained on the day of the yellow fever booster vaccination. The source of these receptors is a man aged 25-45 years who received the YFV17D yellow fever vaccine.

This clonotype was recorded a few times. The chain joins TRBV4-3 to TRBJ1-2; no reliable D call. Germline values: CDR1 LGHNA, CDR2 YSLEER. This CDR3 is 15 amino acids long. The V end was cut by 4 bases, the J end by 0 bases, with 12 bases between. The chain's CDR3 is CASSPSGFANYGYTF. The CDR3 DNA is TGCGCCAGCAGCCCTTCGGGCTTCGCTAACTATGGCTACACCTTC.

V usage is TRBV7-2 and J usage is TRBJ2-5; 7 nucleotides match TRBD2. This CDR3 has 15 residues. CDR1 is SGHTA, CDR2 FQGNSA, per germline. J was trimmed by 2 bases and V by 4 bases; bases with no gene match: 7. CDR3 sequence (DNA): TGTGCCAGCAGCTCTTTCCGGACTAGTCAAGAGACCCAGTACTTC. Protein product: CASSSFRTSQETQYF.

This chain uses TRBV20-1 with TRBJ2-7; TRBD2 matches at 8 bases. Per germline, CDR1 DFQATT and CDR2 SNEGSKA (reference sequence). The trim removed 0 bases at V and 3 bases at J, leaving 10 bases unmatched. This CDR3 is 16 amino acids long. CDR3 in amino acids: CSARDKLKAGGYEQYF. Here the CDR3 DNA reads TGCAGTGCTAGAGATAAACTAAAGGCGGGAGGCTACGAGCAGTACTTC.

V gene TRBV9 combines with J gene TRBJ2-1; D not resolved. Germline values: CDR1 SGDLS, CDR2 YYNGEE. Trimming left V 0 bases short and J 8 bases short, with 6 bases between. CDR3 length: 12 amino acids. CDR3 nucleotides: TGTGCCAGCAGCGTAGGGCCGGATGAGCAGTTCTTC. This codes for CASSVGPDEQFF.

This clonotype was found a few times. V gene TRBV12-3 or TRBV12-4 combines with J gene TRBJ1-5; 7 nucleotides line up with TRBD1. Germline trimming cut 7 bases from V and 1 base from J; bases unmatched to any gene: 4. This CDR3 contains 14 residues. CDR3 sequence: CASTPGQSNQPQHF. Written as DNA, the CDR3 is TGTGCCAGCACCCCGGGACAGAGCAATCAGCCCCAGCATTTT.

This clonotype was recorded a few times. The gene calls are TRBV4-3 and TRBJ2-1; D not resolved. This CDR3 contains 14 residues. Germline V gene sequence: CDR1 LGHNA, CDR2 YSLEER. Deletions cut 1 base from V and 5 bases from J, with 9 bases between. As DNA, the CDR3 is TGCGCCAGCAGCCAAGGGCCCCGGGACAATGAGCAGTTCTTC. It yields the protein CASSQGPRDNEQFF.

The V and J genes are TRBV5-1 and TRBJ2-2, with no clear D. The CDR3 extends over 14 amino acids. Germline V gives CDR1 SGHRS, CDR2 YFSETQ. The V end was cut by 4 bases, the J end by 4 bases, with 11 bases between. CDR3 residues: CASSTRYSTGELFF. CDR3 nucleotides: TGCGCCAGCAGCACAAGATACAGCACCGGGGAGCTGTTTTTT.

This chain links TRBV7-3 with TRBJ2-3; 7 bases match TRBD1. CDR3 size: 17 residues. V shed 5 bases, J shed 0 bases, and the junction held 11 bases outside the gene matches. The germline V gene has CDR1 SGHTA and CDR2 FQGTGA. This CDR3 reads CASSAGTAPLSTDTQYF. In nucleotides, the CDR3 is TGTGCCAGCAGCGCTGGGACAGCCCCTCTTAGCACAGATACGCAGTATTTT. Based on the CDR3 plus reference TRBV7-3 and TRBJ2-3, the full variable domain is GAGVSQTPSNKVTEKGKYVELRCDPISGHTALYWYRQSLGQGPEFLIYFQGTGAADDSGLPNDRFFAVRPEGSVSTLKIQRTERGDSAVYLCASSAGTAPLSTDTQYFGPGTRLTVL.

The chain links TRBV7-9 to TRBJ2-1, with 7 bases lining up with TRBD1. After removal of 8 bases from V and 7 bases from J, the junction contained 14 bases not matched to a gene. This CDR3 comprises 15 residues. CDR1 is SEHNR and CDR2 is FQNEAQ in the germline V gene (reference sequence). The CDR3 coding sequence is TGTGCCAGCGAGATAAGGGGGCTGGGGAGAAATGAGCAGTTCTTC. Protein: CASEIRGLGRNEQFF.

This chain links TRBV6-5 with TRBJ2-1, with 7 bases aligning to TRBD2. Per the germline V gene, CDR1 is MNHEY and CDR2 is SVGAGI. The CDR3 loop spans 15 amino acids. V lost 0 bases and J lost 8; bases outside the gene matches: 7. CDR3 in amino acids: CASSYSVGLGDEQFF. CDR3 nucleotides: TGTGCCAGCAGTTACTCCGTCGGACTAGGCGATGAGCAGTTCTTC.

This clonotype was observed a handful of times. The rearrangement links TRBV12-3 or TRBV12-4 to TRBJ2-1; 9 positions match TRBD2. The CDR3 is made up of 15 amino acids. Trimming took 1 base from V and 9 from J; bases not matched to a gene: 7. CDR3: CASSLEGGRALEQFF. The CDR3, as DNA: TGTGCCAGCAGTTTAGAAGGCGGGAGGGCCCTTGAGCAGTTCTTC.

This sequence joins TRBV12-3 or TRBV12-4 and TRBJ2-1; D is uncertain. The CDR3 totals 15 residues. Trimming took off 5 bases at V and 0 bases at J, with 11 bases between the two ends. CDR3 loop: CASSPGRNSYNEQFF. For the CDR3, the DNA is TGTGCCAGCAGTCCCGGACGTAACTCCTACAATGAGCAGTTCTTC.

This clonotype was recorded a few times. This chain uses TRBV7-9 with TRBJ2-5; 7 nucleotides match TRBD2. Germline lookup yields CDR1 SEHNR and CDR2 FQNEAQ (reference sequence). V shed 7 bases, J shed 5 bases, and the junction held 16 bases outside the gene matches. The CDR3 runs to 16 residues. The CDR3 region has the DNA TGTGCCAGCACTCGCCGGGGGGTGGGAGGGCACGAGACCCAGTACTTC. Its translation: CASTRRGVGGHETQYF.

This clonotype has only one observation. The rearrangement uses TRBV29-1 and TRBJ2-3; tentatively, D is TRBD2 (5 bases). CDR1 SQVTM and CDR2 ANQGSEA come from the germline V gene. The CDR3 contains 12 residues. V was cut by 3 bases and J by 4 bases, with 8 bases left in between. The CDR3 protein is CSVELASDTQYF. The CDR3 coding sequence is TGCAGCGTTGAGCTAGCCTCAGATACGCAGTATTTT.

This clonotype has a handful of counts. The gene calls are TRBV6-1 and TRBJ2-3; weak D call: TRBD1 (6 bases). Trimming removed 6 bases at V and 6 bases at J, with 19 bases between. Germline assignment: CDR1 MNHNS and CDR2 SASEGT. The CDR3 is made up of 15 amino acids. CDR3 amino acids: CASRFDRSTPDTQYF. The CDR3 bases are TGTGCCAGCAGATTCGACAGGTCCACCCCTGATACGCAGTATTTT.

J is TRBJ2-7 and V is TRBV19, with TRBD2 matching over 9 bases. CDR1 is LNHDA and CDR2 is SQIVND in the germline V gene (reference sequence). With V trimmed by 6 bases and J by 3 bases, 9 bases remained unmatched. The CDR3 contains 15 residues. Here the CDR3 DNA reads TGTGCCAGTAGCTGGGGTAGCGGGGGATACTACGAGCAGTACTTC. Protein product: CASSWGSGGYYEQYF.

The gene calls are TRBV19 and TRBJ2-1; D might be TRBD1 or TRBD2, each matching 5 bases. CDR1 is LNHDA and CDR2 is SQIVND in the germline V gene (reference sequence). V lost 4 bases, J lost 10 bases, and 8 bases lay in between. The CDR3 runs 11 residues. CDR3 amino acids: CASSRDAEQFF. CDR3 DNA: TGTGCCAGTAGTAGGGACGCCGAGCAGTTCTTC. The entire variable domain, with the rest obtained from reference TRBV19 and TRBJ2-1, is as follows: DGGITQSPKYLFRKEGQNVTLSCEQNLNHDAMYWYRQDPGQGLRLIYYSQIVNDFQKGDIAEGYSVSREKKESFPLTVTSAQKNPTAFYLCASSRDAEQFFGPGTRLTVL.

The chain recombines TRBV5-1 with TRBJ2-3, with TRBD2 matching 11 bases. In germline, CDR1 is SGHRS, CDR2 YFSETQ. V gave up 3 bases and J gave up 2 bases; unmatched junction bases: 5. The CDR3 sequence is 16 residues long. This chain's CDR3 is CASSWGTSGNTDTQYF. In nucleotides, the CDR3 is TGCGCCAGCAGCTGGGGGACTAGCGGAAACACAGATACGCAGTATTTT.

The chain recombines TRBV11-2 with TRBJ1-1; D is ambiguous. V was clipped by 1 base and J by 0 bases, with 9 bases between them. This CDR3 has 15 amino acids. Looked up from germline, CDR1 is SGHAT and CDR2 is FQNNGV. The CDR3 spells CASSLVGIMNTEAFF. CDR3 bases: TGTGCCAGCAGCTTAGTCGGTATAATGAACACTGAAGCTTTCTTT.

This clonotype occurred a few times. The J gene is TRBJ2-2, the V gene TRBV19; D uncertain. The CDR3 is 12 amino acids. V was cut by 6 bases and J by 8 bases, with 10 bases left in between. Germline CDR1 LNHDA, CDR2 SQIVND (reference sequence). CDR3 in amino acids: CASSRILGELFF. The CDR3 DNA reads as TGTGCCAGTAGCCGAATACTAGGGGAGCTGTTTTTT.